A single sample is the source of the 15 T cell receptor beta chains below, sequenced in a study of molecular identifiers for immune sequencing clone quantification. MiXCR, run by TCRdb on the PCR reads, gives a single entry per CDR3 protein. The sample lists approximately 500,000 distinct CDR3 sequences, around 23% seen once, with 0.7% to 0.9% in the top ten. Sequencing was carried out using naive CD8+ T cells from blood, with Jurkat cell RNA spiked in. As for subset: FACS-sorted CD8+CD4-CCR7+CD45RA+ naive T cells. The source of these receptors is a human donor in good health. Some libraries in this study had Jurkat cell RNA spiked in.

There are a few counts of this clonotype. V is TRBV25-1 and J is TRBJ2-7, with D possibly TRBD1 on 6 matching bases. The CDR3 contains 14 residues. Germline lookup yields CDR1 MGHDK and CDR2 SYGVNS. With 5 bases removed from V and 3 bases from J, the gap between germline ends came to 14 bases. The CDR3 DNA follows: TGTGCCAGCAGTTTCTCGGGACAAAGCTACGAGCAGTACTTC. This gives the protein CASSFSGQSYEQYF.

V is TRBV10-3 and J is TRBJ2-7; 7 positions agree with TRBD2. Germline values: CDR1 ENHRY, CDR2 SYGVKD. With 3 bases clipped from V and 0 bases from J, the junction kept 8 bases outside the gene matches. The CDR3 is 16 amino acids. The CDR3 sequence is CAISEIGGSSSYEQYF. In nucleotides, the CDR3 is TGTGCCATCAGTGAAATCGGGGGGTCAAGCTCCTACGAGCAGTACTTC.

The chain carries TRBV5-1 and TRBJ2-3; D unresolved. There are 14 residues in the CDR3. With 9 bases removed from V and 2 bases from J, the gap between germline ends came to 16 bases. Germline CDR1 SGHRS, CDR2 YFSETQ. The CDR3 DNA sequence: TGCGCCAACAACATGACAAGGAACACAGATACGCAGTATTTT. Protein product: CANNMTRNTDTQYF.

The V and J genes are TRBV30 and TRBJ1-4; D is undetermined. Germline values: CDR1 GTSNPN, CDR2 SVGIG (reference sequence). This CDR3 comprises 14 residues. V dropped 2 bases and J dropped 2 bases, with 9 bases sitting between them. DNA for the CDR3: TGTGCCTGGAGTTGGGTGGCGACTAATGAAAAACTGTTTTTT. Amino acids: CAWSWVATNEKLFF.

In this sample, this clonotype turned up a few times. This chain connects TRBV11-2 to TRBJ1-1; D might be TRBD1 (6 bases). This CDR3 is 17 amino acids long. Trimming stripped 1 base from V and 3 bases from J, with 18 bases between. Germline V CDR1 and CDR2: SGHAT, FQNNGV. The CDR3: CASSLVTAGAFDTEAFF. CDR3 coding DNA: TGTGCCAGCAGCTTAGTAACGGCAGGGGCGTTCGACACTGAAGCTTTCTTT.

In the case of this clonotype: A single base separates this from a much larger clone, so it may be a read error. The V and J genes are TRBV7-9 and TRBJ2-4; D remains unclear. The CDR3 is 16 amino acids. Germline loops: CDR1 SEHNR, CDR2 FQNEAQ (reference sequence). CDR3 sequence reads: CASSPPRGVAKTIQYF. The CDR3, as DNA: TGTGCCAGCAGCCCTCCCCGTGGAGTAGCCAAAACCATTCAGTACTTC.

Comment on this clonotype: A read error may be the cause here, since a much bigger clone is one base away. In this CDR3 the conserved last residue, phenylalanine or tryptophan, is missing, so a read error is likely. V gene TRBV12-3 or TRBV12-4 combines with J gene TRBJ2-3; D tentatively fits TRBD1 or TRBD2 (5 bases each). The V and J ends lost 3 bases and 2 bases respectively, with 9 bases between them. The CDR3 sequence is 14 residues long. This chain's CDR3 is CASSFQGATDTQYS. The CDR3 DNA reads TGTGCCAGCAGTTTTCAGGGAGCCACAGATACGCAGTATTCT.

This clonotype came up many times. The rearrangement links TRBV4-1 to TRBJ2-7; weak D call: TRBD1 (5 bases). The V and J ends lost 0 bases and 3 bases respectively, with 12 bases between them. Germline V CDR1 and CDR2: MGHRA, YSYEKL. This CDR3 contains 15 residues. This chain's CDR3 is CASSQDSGNYYEQYF. The CDR3, as DNA: TGCGCCAGCAGCCAAGACTCAGGGAACTACTACGAGCAGTACTTC.

This clonotype was recorded a few times. The rearrangement joins TRBV24-1 to TRBJ2-3; TRBD2 matches 13 bases. V lost 3 bases to trimming and J lost 1 base; unmatched junction nucleotides: 9. This CDR3 has 19 amino acids. Germline V lookup: CDR1 KGHDR, CDR2 SFDVKD. The CDR3 region is CATSDPRTSGRVGTDTQYF. CDR3 DNA: TGTGCCACCAGTGATCCGCGGACTAGCGGGAGAGTGGGCACAGATACGCAGTATTTT.

The sample holds a few counts of this clonotype. The chain employs TRBV5-1 and TRBJ2-7, with D maybe TRBD2 (6 bases). Germline-derived CDR1 and CDR2 are SGHRS and YFSETQ. CDR3 size: 15 residues. Trimming shortened V by 4 bases and J by 0 bases, and 14 bases separated the two germline ends. In DNA, the CDR3 is TGCGCCAGCAGCCAACCTAGCGCCCACTCCTACGAGCAGTACTTC. Amino acid sequence: CASSQPSAHSYEQYF. The full variable domain, with the rest looked up from reference TRBV5-1 and TRBJ2-7, is KAGVTQTPRYLIKTRGQQVTLSCSPISGHRSVSWYQQTPGQGLQFLFEYFSETQRNKGNFPGRFSGRQFSNSRSEMNVSTLELGDSALYLCASSQPSAHSYEQYFGPGTRLTVT.

This clonotype came up a few times. The chain uses TRBV14 and TRBJ2-7; 9 bases match TRBD2. This CDR3 has 16 amino acids. CDR1 is SGHDN, CDR2 FVKESK, per germline. Losses at the gene ends were 0 bases for V and 2 bases for J; bases not matched to a gene: 5. In nucleotides, the CDR3 is TGTGCCAGCAGCCAAGATCTGCGACTAGCGGCCTACGAGCAGTACTTC. It is translated as CASSQDLRLAAYEQYF.

This clonotype was detected only a few times. This sequence joins TRBV6-2 or TRBV6-3 and TRBJ1-1; D gene uncertain. The ends were cut back, 4 bases at V and 6 bases at J, with 12 bases in the middle. Germline values: CDR1 MNHEY, CDR2 SVGEGT. The CDR3 sequence is 13 residues long. CDR3 region: CASSFAGWAEAFF. CDR3 DNA sequence: TGTGCCAGCAGTTTCGCGGGTTGGGCTGAAGCTTTCTTT.

This clonotype has more than one count but fewer than ten. The J gene is TRBJ2-3, the V gene TRBV3-1; D assignment may be TRBD1 or TRBD2 (5 bases each). Germline V gene data show CDR1 as LGHDT and CDR2 as YNNKEL (reference sequence). The CDR3 is 17 amino acids. Trimming cost V 1 base and J 2 bases, with 16 bases left between them. The CDR3 spells CASSQVPGPRHTDTQYF. CDR3 nucleotide sequence: TGTGCCAGCAGCCAAGTGCCGGGGCCCCGGCACACAGATACGCAGTATTTT.

This clonotype was detected a few times. The chain is built from TRBV6-5 and TRBJ2-7; TRBD1 aligns across 11 bases. This CDR3 is 15 amino acids long. Germline values: CDR1 MNHEY, CDR2 SVGAGI. Trimming took 7 bases from V and 3 from J; bases not matched to a gene: 8. The CDR3 DNA is TGTGCCAGCAACCCCCGGGACAGGGGGGTCTACGAGCAGTACTTC. Protein: CASNPRDRGVYEQYF.

CDR3: CASSEFTSGVYEQFF. The CDR3 bases are TGTGCCAGCAGTGAATTTACTAGCGGGGTGTATGAGCAGTTCTTC. This chain joins TRBV6-1 and TRBJ2-1, with 10 bases aligning to TRBD2. The CDR3 is made up of 15 amino acids. Losses at the gene ends were 2 bases for V and 8 bases for J; bases not matched to a gene: 6. Germline CDR1 MNHNS, CDR2 SASEGT.